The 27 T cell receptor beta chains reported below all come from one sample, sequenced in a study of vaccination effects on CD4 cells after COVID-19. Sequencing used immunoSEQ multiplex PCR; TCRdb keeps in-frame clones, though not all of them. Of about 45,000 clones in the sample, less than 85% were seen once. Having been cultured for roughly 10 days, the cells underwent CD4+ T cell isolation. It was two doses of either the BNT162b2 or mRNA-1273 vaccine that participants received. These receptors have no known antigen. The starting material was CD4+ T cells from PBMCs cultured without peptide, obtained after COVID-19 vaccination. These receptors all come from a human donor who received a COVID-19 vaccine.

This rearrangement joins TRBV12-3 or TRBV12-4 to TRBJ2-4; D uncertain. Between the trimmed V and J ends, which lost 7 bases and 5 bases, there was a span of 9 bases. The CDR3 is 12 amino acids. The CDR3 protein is CASIGSQNIQYF. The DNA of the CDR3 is TGTGCCAGCATAGGGTCGCAAAACATTCAGTACTTC.

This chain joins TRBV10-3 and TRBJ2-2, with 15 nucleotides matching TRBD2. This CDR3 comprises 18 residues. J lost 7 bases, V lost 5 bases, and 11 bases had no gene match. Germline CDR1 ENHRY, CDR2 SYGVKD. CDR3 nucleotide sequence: TGTGCCATCAGTAGCTGGACTAGCGGGAGGGTACGGATCGGGGAGCTGTTTTTT. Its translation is CAISSWTSGRVRIGELFF.

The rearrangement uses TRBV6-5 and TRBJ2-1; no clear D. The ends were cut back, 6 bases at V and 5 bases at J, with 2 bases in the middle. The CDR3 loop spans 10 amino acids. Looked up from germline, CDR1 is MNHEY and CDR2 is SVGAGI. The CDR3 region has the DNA TGTGCCAGCAGAGACAATGAGCAGTTCTTC. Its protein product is CASRDNEQFF.

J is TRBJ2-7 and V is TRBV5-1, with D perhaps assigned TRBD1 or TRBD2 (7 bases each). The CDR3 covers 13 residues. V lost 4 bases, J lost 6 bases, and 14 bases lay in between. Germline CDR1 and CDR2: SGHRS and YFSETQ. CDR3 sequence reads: CASSVDREGEQYF. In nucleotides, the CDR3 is TGCGCCAGCAGCGTCGACAGGGAGGGCGAGCAGTACTTC.

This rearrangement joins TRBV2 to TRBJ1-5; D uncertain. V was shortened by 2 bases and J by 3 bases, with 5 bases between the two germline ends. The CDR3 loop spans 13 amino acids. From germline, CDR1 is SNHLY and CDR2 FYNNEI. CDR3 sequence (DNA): TGTGCCAGCAGTGAACAGAACAATCAGCCCCAGCATTTT. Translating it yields CASSEQNNQPQHF.

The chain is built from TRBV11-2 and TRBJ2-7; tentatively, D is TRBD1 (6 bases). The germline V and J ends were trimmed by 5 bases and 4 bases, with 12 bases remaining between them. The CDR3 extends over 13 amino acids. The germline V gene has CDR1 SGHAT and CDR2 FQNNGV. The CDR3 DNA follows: TGTGCCAGCAGCGCGGACAGAGCGTACGAGCAGTACTTC. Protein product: CASSADRAYEQYF.

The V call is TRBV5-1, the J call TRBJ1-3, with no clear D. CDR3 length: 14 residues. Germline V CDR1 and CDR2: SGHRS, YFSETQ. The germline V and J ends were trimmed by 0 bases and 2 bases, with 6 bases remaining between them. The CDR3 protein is CASSLGGPGNTIYF. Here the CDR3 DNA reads TGCGCCAGCAGCTTGGGTGGTCCTGGAAACACCATATATTTT.

CDR3 sequence reads: CASTLRGVGYTF. Here the CDR3 DNA reads TGTGCCAGCACCCTACGAGGGGTGGGCTACACCTTC. J is TRBJ1-2 and V is TRBV6-6, with D maybe TRBD1 (5 bases). The V end lost 7 bases, the J end lost 8 bases, and 14 bases lay between the germline ends. The germline gives CDR1 MNHNY, CDR2 SVGAGI (reference sequence). This CDR3 contains 12 residues.

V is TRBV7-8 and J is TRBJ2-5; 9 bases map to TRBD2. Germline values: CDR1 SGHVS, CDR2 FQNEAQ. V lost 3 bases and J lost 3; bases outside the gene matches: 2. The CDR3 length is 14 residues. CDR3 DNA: TGTGCCAGCAGCTTGGGACTAGCTGAAGAGACCCAGTACTTC. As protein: CASSLGLAEETQYF.

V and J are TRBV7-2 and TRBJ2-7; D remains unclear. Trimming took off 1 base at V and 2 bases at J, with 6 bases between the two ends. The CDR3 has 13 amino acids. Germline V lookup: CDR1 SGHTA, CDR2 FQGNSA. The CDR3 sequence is CASSLDFAYEQYF. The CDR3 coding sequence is TGTGCCAGCAGCTTAGACTTTGCCTACGAGCAGTACTTC.

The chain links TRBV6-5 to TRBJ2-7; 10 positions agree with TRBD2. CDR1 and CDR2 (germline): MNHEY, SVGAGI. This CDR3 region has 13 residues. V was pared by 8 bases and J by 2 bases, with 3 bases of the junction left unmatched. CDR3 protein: CASRLAGAYEQYF. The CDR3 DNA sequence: TGTGCCAGCCGGCTAGCGGGGGCCTACGAGCAGTACTTC.

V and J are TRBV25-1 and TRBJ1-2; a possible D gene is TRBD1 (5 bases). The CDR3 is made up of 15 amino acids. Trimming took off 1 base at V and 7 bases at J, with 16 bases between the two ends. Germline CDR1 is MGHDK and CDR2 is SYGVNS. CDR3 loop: CASSESQGGYSGYTF. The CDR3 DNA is TGTGCCAGCAGTGAATCCCAGGGAGGTTATAGTGGCTACACCTTC.

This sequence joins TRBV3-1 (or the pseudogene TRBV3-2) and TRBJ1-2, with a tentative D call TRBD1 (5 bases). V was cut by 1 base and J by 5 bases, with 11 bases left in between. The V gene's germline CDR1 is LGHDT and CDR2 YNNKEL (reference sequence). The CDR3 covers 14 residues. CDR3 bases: TGTGCCAGCAGCCAAGGTCGGGCAGGGTATGGCTACACCTTC. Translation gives CASSQGRAGYGYTF.

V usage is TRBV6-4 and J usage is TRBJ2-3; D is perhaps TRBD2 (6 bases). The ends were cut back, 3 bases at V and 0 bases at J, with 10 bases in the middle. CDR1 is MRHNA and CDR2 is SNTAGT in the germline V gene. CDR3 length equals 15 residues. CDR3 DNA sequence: TGTGCCAGCAGTGAGGAGGGCCTTAGCACAGATACGCAGTATTTT. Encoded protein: CASSEEGLSTDTQYF.

The CDR3, as DNA: TGTGCCATCAGTCCCGGGACAGGGGGCACCTACGAGCAGTACTTC. Protein: CAISPGTGGTYEQYF. The V gene is TRBV10-3, the J gene TRBJ2-7, with 12 bases fitting TRBD1. This CDR3 has 15 amino acids. Germline-derived CDR1 and CDR2 are ENHRY and SYGVKD. Germline trimming cut 5 bases from V and 2 bases from J; bases unmatched to any gene: 4.

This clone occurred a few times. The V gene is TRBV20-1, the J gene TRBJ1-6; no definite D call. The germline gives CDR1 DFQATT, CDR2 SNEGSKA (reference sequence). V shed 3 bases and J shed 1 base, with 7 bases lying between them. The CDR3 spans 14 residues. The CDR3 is CSASSISYNSPLHF. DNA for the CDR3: TGCAGTGCTAGTTCCATATCCTATAATTCACCCCTCCACTTT.

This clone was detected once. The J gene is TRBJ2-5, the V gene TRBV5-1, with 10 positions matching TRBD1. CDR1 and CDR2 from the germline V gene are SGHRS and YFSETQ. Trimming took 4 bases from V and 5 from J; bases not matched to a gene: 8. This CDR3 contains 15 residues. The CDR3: CASSGTGAERETQYF. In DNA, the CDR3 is TGCGCCAGCAGCGGGACAGGGGCCGAACGCGAGACCCAGTACTTC.

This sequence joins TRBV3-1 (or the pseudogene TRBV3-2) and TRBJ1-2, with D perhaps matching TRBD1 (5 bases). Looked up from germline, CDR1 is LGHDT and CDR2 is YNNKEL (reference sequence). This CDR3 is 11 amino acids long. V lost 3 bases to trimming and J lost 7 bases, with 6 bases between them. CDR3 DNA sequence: TGTGCCAGCAGCCAGCAGGGTGGCTACACCTTC. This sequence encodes CASSQQGGYTF.

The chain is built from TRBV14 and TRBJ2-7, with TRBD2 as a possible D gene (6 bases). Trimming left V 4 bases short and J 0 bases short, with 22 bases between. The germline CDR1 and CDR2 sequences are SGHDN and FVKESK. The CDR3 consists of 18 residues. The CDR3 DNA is TGTGCCAGCAGCCCCACGCCCACCTTCGGGGGTCCCTCCTACGAGCAGTACTTC. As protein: CASSPTPTFGGPSYEQYF.

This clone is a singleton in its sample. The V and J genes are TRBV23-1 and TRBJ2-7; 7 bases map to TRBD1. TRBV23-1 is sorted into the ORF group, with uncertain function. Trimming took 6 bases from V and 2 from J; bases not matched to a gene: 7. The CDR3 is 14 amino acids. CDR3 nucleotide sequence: TGCGCCAGCAGACAGGACAGGATTACCTACGAGCAGTACTTC. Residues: CASRQDRITYEQYF.

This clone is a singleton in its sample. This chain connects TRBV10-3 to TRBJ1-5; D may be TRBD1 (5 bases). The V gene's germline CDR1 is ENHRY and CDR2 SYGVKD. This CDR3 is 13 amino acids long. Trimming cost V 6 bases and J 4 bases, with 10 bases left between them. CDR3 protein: CAIRTDVNQPQHF. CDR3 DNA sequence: TGTGCCATCAGGACAGATGTAAATCAGCCCCAGCATTTT.

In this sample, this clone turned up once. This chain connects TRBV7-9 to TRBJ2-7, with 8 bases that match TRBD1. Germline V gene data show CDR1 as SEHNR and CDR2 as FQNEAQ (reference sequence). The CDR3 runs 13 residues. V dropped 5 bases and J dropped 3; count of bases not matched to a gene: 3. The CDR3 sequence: CASSRGQGYEQYF. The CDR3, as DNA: TGTGCCAGCAGCCGAGGACAGGGCTACGAGCAGTACTTC.

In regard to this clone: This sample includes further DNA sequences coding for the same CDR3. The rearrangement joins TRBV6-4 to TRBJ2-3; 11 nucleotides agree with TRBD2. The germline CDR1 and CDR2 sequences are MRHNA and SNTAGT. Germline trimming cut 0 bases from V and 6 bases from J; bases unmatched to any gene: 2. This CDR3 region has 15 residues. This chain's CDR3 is CASSDSSGGADTQYF. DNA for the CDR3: TGTGCCAGCAGTGACTCTAGCGGGGGGGCCGATACGCAGTATTTT.

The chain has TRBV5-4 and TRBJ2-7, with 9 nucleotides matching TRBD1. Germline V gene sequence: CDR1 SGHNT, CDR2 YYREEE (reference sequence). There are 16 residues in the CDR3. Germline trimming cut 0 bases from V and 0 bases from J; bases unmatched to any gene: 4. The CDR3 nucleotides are TGTGCCAGCAGCTTGGCGGGACAGGGAAGCTCCTACGAGCAGTACTTC. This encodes CASSLAGQGSSYEQYF.

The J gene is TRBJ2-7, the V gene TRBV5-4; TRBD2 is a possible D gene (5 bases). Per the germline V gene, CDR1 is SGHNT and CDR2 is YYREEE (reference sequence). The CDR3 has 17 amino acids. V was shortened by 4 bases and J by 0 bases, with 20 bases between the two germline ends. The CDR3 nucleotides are TGTGCCAGCAGCATTGCAACCTGGACGGGAAGCTCCTACGAGCAGTACTTC. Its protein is CASSIATWTGSSYEQYF.

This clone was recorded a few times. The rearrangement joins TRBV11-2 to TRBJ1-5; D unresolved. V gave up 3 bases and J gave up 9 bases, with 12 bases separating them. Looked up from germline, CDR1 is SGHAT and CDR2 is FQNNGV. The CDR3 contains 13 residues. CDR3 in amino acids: CASSFDGSGPQHF. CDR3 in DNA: TGTGCCAGCAGCTTCGATGGGTCGGGGCCCCAGCATTTT.

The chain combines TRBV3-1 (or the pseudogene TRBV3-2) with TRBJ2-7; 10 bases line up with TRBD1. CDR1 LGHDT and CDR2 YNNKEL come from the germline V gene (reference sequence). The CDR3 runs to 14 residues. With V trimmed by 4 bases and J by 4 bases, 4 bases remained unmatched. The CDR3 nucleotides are TGTGCCAGCAGCCGACAGGGGGCTAATTACGAGCAGTACTTC. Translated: CASSRQGANYEQYF.